This T cell receptor (beta chain) appears in the sequencing data of a study of blood T cell repertoires in COVID-19. Study-level background: From T cells, B-cell-depleted T cells, or PBMCs came the material, which was cDNA or gDNA.

The CDR3 length is 16 residues. V lost 3 bases, J lost 3 bases, and 11 bases stayed unmatched. Germline CDR1 SGHNT, CDR2 YYREEE (reference sequence). Using immunoSEQ multiplex PCR, the repertoire was profiled, and TCRdb retains in-frame clones only, with some absent. The sample lists 30,000 to 40,000 clones; 86% were seen once. Material: peripheral blood. The sequence came from a woman aged 80 or over with active or convalescent COVID-19. This chain joins TRBV5-4 and TRBJ1-2, with 7 bases identical to TRBD1. The CDR3 bases are TGTGCCAGCAGCTCAGCCAAGGAGGGGGCCCACTATGGCTACACCTTC. This translates into CASSSAKEGAHYGYTF.